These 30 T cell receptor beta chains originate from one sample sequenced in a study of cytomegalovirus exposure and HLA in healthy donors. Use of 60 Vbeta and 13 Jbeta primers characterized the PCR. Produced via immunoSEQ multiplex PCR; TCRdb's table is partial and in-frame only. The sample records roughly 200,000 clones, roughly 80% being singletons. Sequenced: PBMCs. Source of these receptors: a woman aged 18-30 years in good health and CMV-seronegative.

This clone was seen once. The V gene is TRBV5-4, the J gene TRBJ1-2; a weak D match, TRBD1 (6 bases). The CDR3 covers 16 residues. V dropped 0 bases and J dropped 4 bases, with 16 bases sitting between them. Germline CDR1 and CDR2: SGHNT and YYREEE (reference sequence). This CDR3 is CASSLEGGGVLYGYTF. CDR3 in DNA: TGTGCCAGCAGCTTGGAAGGGGGAGGGGTTCTCTATGGCTACACCTTC.

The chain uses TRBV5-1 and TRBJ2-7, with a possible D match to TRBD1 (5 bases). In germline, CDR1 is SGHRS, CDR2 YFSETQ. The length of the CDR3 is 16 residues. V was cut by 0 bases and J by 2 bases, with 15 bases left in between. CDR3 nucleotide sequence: TGCGCCAGCAGCTTGGCCCCCCAGGAACAGGCCTACGAGCAGTACGTC. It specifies CASSLAPQEQAYEQYV.

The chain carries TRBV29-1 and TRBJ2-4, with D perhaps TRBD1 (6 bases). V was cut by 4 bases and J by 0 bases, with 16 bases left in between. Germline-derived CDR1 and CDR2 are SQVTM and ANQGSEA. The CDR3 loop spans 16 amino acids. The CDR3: CSVGSGTSIAKNIQYF. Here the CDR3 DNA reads TGCAGCGTTGGTTCCGGGACATCTATAGCCAAAAACATTCAGTACTTC.

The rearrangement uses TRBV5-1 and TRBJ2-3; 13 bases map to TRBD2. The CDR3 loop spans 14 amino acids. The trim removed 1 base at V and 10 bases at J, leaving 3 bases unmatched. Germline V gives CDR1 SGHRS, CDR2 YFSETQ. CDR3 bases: TGCGCCAGCAGCTTGTCGACTAGCGGGAGGTCGCAGTATTTT. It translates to CASSLSTSGRSQYF.

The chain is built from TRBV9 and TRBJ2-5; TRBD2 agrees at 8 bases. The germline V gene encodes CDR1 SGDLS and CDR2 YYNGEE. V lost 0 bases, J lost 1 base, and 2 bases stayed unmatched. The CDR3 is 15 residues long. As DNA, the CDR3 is TGTGCCAGCAGCGTAGGAGGACTAGCCCAAGAGACCCAGTACTTC. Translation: CASSVGGLAQETQYF.

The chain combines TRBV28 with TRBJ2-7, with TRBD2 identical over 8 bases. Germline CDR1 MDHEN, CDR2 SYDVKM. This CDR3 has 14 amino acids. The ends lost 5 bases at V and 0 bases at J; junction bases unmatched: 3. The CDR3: CASSSGRNSYEQYF. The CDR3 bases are TGTGCCAGCAGTAGCGGGAGAAACTCCTACGAGCAGTACTTC.

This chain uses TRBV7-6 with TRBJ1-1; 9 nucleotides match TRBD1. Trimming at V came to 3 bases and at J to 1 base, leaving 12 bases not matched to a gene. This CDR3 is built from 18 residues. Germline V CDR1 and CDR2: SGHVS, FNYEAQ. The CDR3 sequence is CASSFDRGTLDENTEAFF. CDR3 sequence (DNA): TGTGCCAGCAGCTTTGACAGGGGGACCCTAGACGAGAACACTGAAGCTTTCTTT.

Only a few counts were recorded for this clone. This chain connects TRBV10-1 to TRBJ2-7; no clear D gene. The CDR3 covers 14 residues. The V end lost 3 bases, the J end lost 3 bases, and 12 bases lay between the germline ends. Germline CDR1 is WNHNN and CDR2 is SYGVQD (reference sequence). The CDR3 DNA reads TGCGCCAGCAGTGATGAATGGGCAGGCTACGAGCAGTACTTC. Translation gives CASSDEWAGYEQYF.

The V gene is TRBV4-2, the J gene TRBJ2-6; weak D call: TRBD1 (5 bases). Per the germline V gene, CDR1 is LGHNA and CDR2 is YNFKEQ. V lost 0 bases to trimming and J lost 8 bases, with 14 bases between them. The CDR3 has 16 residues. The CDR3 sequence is CASSQDLGQNTNVLTF. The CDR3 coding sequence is TGTGCCAGCAGCCAAGACTTGGGGCAGAACACCAACGTCCTGACTTTC.

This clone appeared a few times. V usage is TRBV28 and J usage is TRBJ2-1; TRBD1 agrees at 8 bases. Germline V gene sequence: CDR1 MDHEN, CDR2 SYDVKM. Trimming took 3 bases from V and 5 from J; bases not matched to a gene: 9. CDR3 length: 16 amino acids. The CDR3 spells CASSFLRTGNNNEQFF. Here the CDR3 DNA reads TGTGCCAGCAGTTTTCTCAGGACAGGGAATAACAATGAGCAGTTCTTC.

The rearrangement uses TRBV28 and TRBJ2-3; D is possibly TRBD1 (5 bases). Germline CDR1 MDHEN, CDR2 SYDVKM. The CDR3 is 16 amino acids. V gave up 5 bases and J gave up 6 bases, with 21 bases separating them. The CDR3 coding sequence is TGTGCCAGCAGTCCTAATCTAGGTTCTCAGGGCGATACGCAGTATTTT. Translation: CASSPNLGSQGDTQYF.

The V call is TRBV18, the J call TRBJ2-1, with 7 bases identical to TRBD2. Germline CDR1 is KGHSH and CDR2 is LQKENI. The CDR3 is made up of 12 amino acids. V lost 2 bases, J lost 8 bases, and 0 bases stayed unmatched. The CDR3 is CASSPGGDEQFF. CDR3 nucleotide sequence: TGTGCCAGCTCACCAGGGGGGGATGAGCAGTTCTTC.

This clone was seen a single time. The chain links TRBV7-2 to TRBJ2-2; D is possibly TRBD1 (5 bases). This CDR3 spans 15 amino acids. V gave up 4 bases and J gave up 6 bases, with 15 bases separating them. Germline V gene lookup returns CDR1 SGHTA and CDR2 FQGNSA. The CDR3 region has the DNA TGTGCCAGCAGCTCAGGGCCCGAGCGCTCCGGGGAGCTGTTTTTT. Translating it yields CASSSGPERSGELFF.

DNA of the CDR3: TGTGCCAGCAGCTTAGGGGGGGAAGGGCTAGCGGAGGAGACCCAGTACTTC. This sequence encodes CASSLGGEGLAEETQYF. The genes are TRBV7-9 and TRBJ2-5, with 7 bases fitting TRBD2. The V gene end was trimmed by 1 base and the J gene end by 5 bases; junction bases not matched to a gene: 13. Germline lookup yields CDR1 SEHNR and CDR2 FQNEAQ (reference sequence). The length of the CDR3 is 17 residues.

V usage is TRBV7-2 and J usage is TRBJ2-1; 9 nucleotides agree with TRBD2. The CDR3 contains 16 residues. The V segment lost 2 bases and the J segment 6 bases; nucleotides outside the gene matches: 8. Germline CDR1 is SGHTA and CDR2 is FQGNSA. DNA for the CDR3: TGTGCCAGCAGCTTAATTAGCGGGAGCGGGAGCAATGAGCAGTTCTTC. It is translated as CASSLISGSGSNEQFF.

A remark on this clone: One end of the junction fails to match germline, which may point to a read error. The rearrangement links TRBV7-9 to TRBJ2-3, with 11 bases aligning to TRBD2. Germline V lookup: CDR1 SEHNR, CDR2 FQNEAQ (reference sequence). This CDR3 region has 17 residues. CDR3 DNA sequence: TGTTCCAGCAGCTTAACTAGCGGGAGATCTGGGGCAGATACGCAGTATTTT. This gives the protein CSSSLTSGRSGADTQYF.

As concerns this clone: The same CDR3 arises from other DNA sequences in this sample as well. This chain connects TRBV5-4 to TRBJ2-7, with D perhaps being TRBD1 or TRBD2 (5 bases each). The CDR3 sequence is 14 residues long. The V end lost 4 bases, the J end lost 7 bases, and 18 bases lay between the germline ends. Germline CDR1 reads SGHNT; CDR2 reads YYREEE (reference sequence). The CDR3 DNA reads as TGTGCCAGCAGCCGTATCGGGGTCTCAGGGGAGCAGTACGTC. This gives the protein CASSRIGVSGEQYV.

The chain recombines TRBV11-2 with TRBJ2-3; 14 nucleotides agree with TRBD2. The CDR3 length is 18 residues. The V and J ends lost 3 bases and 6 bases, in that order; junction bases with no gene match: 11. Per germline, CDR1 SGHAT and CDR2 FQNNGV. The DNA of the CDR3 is TGTGCCAGCAGCTTTCGACCGGGACTAGCGGGAGAAGAGGATACGCAGTATTTT. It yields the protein CASSFRPGLAGEEDTQYF.

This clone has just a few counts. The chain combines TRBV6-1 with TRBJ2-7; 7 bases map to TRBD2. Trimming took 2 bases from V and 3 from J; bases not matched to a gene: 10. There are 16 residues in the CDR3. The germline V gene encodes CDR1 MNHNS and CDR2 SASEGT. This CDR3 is CASSELLGLGYYEQYV. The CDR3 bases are TGTGCCAGCAGTGAACTTTTAGGACTAGGGTACTACGAGCAGTACGTC.

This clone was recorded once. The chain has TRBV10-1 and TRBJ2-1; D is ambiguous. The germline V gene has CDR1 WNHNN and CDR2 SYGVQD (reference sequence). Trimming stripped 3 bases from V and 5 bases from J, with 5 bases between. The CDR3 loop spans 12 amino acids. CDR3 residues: CASSDLDNEQFF. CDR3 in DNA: TGCGCCAGCAGTGATTTAGACAATGAGCAGTTCTTC.

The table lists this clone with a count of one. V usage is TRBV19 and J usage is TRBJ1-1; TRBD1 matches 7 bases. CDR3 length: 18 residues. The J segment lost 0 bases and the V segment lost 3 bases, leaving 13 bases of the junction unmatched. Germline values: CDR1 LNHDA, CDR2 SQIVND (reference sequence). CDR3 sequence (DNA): TGTGCCAGTAGTATCGGCCGCGTAGCGACAGGGATGAACACTGAAGCTTTCTTT. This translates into CASSIGRVATGMNTEAFF. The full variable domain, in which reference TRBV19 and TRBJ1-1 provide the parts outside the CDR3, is DGGITQSPKYLFRKEGQNVTLSCEQNLNHDAMYWYRQDPGQGLRLIYYSQIVNDFQKGDIAEGYSVSREKKESFPLTVTSAQKNPTAFYLCASSIGRVATGMNTEAFFGQGTRLTVV.

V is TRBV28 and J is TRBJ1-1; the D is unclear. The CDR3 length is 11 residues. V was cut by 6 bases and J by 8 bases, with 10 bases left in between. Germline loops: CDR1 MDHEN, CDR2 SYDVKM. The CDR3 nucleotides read TGTGCCAGCAGCAAACGCAGGGAAGCTTTCTTT. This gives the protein CASSKRREAFF.

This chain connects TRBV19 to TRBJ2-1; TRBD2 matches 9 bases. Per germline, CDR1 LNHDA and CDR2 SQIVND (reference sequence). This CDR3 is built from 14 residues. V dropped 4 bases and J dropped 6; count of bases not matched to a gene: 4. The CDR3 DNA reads TGTGCCAGTAGTAGTGGGACTAGCAGCAATGAGCAGTTCTTC. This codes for CASSSGTSSNEQFF. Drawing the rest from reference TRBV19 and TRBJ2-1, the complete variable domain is DGGITQSPKYLFRKEGQNVTLSCEQNLNHDAMYWYRQDPGQGLRLIYYSQIVNDFQKGDIAEGYSVSREKKESFPLTVTSAQKNPTAFYLCASSSGTSSNEQFFGPGTRLTVL.

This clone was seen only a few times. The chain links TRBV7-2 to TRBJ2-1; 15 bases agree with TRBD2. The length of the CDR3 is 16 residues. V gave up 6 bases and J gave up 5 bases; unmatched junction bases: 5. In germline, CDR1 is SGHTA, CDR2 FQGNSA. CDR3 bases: TGTGCCAGCAGTTCCGGACTAGCGGGAGGGGACAATGAGCAGTTCTTC. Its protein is CASSSGLAGGDNEQFF. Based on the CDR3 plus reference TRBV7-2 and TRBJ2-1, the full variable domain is GAGVSQSPSNKVTEKGKDVELRCDPISGHTALYWYRQSLGQGLEFLIYFQGNSAPDKSGLPSDRFSAERTGGSVSTLTIQRTQQEDSAVYLCASSSGLAGGDNEQFFGPGTRLTVL.

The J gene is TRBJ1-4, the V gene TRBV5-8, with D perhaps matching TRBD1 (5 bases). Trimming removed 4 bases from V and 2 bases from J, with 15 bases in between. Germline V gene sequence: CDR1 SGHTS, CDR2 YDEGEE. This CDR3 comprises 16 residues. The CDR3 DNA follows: TGTGCCAGCAGCCCCCGGGGGAGTTCGACTAATGAAAAACTGTTTTTT. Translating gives CASSPRGSSTNEKLFF.

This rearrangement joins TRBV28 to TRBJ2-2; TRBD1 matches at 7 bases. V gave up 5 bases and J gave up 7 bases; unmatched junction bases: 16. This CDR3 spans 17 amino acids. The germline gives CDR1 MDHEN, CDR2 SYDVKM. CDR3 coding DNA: TGTGCCAGCAGTCCACTGAGGACAGGAGTTTGGGGCGGGGAGCTGTTTTTT. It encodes CASSPLRTGVWGGELFF.

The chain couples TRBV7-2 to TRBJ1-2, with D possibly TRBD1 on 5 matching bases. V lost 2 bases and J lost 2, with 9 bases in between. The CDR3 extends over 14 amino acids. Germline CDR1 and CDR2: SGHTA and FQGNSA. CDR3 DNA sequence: TGTGCCAGCAGCTTAAGTCCAGGGAACTATGGCTACACCTTC. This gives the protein CASSLSPGNYGYTF.

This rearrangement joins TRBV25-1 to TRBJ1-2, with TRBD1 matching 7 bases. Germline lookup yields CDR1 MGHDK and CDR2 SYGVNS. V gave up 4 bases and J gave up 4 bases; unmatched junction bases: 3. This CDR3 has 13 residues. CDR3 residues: CASSVAGGYGYTF. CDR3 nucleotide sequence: TGTGCCAGCAGTGTGGCAGGGGGCTATGGCTACACCTTC.

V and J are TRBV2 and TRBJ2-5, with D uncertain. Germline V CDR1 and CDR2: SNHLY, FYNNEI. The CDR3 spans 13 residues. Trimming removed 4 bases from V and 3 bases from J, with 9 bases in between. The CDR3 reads CASSVPVEETQYF. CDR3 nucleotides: TGTGCCAGCAGTGTACCGGTGGAAGAGACCCAGTACTTC.

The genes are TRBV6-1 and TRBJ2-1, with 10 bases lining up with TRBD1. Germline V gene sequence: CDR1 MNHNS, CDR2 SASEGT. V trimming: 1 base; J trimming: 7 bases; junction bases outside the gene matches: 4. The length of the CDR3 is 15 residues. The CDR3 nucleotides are TGTGCCAGCAGTGAAGGACAGGGGGCAAGGAATGAGCAGTTCTTC. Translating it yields CASSEGQGARNEQFF.